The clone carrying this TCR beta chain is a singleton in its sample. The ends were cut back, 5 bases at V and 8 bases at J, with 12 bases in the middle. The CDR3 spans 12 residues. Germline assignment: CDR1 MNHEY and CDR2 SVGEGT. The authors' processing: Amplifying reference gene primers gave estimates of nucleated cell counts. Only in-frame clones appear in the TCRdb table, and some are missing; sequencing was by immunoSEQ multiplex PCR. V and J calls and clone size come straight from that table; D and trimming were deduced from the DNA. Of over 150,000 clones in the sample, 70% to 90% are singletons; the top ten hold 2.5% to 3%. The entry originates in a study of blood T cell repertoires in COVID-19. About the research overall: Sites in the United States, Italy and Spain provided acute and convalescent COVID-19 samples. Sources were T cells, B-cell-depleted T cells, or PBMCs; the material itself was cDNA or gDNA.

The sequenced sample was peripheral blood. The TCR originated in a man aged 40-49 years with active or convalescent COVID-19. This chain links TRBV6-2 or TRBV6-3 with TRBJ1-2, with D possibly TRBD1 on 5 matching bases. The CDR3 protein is CASSRQGGGYTF. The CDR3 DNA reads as TGTGCCAGCAGTCGGCAGGGAGGCGGCTACACCTTC.